The 9 T cell receptor beta chains below come from one sample, sequenced in a study of T cells in Graves' hyperthyroidism and ophthalmopathy (dated by TCRdb to the late 2010s). Library generation was performed with multiplex PCR. Sequenced on an Illumina HiSeq 2000. TCR beta CDR3 regions were amplified from RNA transcripts. The first round of RT-PCR for the TCR CDR3 was performed with the HTBI primer set and the Qiagen OneStep RT-PCR kit. The public reads were reprocessed in TCRdb via fastp at Q25 and MiXCR, keeping in-frame beta chains. Every distinct CDR3 protein forms one entry, paired with its most common genes and DNA. The sample table lists some 560,000 distinct CDR3 sequences, around 14% of them with a count of one. The ten largest account for about 7% of the sample. The sequenced sample consisted of blood. These receptors all stem from a woman in her 30s with Graves' hyperthyroidism.

This clonotype occurred many times. This chain uses TRBV5-1 with TRBJ2-2; 12 nucleotides align to TRBD1. This CDR3 has 15 amino acids. The J segment lost 7 bases and the V segment lost 4 bases, leaving 5 bases of the junction unmatched. Germline V gives CDR1 SGHRS, CDR2 YFSETQ. DNA of the CDR3: TGCGCCAGCAGCAGGGACAGGGGGCTCGGCGGGGAGCTGTTTTTT. Translating it yields CASSRDRGLGGELFF.

This clonotype showed up many times. The chain uses TRBV10-3 and TRBJ2-5; no firm D call. V gave up 4 bases and J gave up 3 bases, with 9 bases separating them. CDR1 is ENHRY and CDR2 is SYGVKD in the germline V gene. This CDR3 has 13 residues. CDR3 in DNA: TGTGCCATCAGTGTCTCAGCAAAAGAGACCCAGTACTTC. Translation gives CAISVSAKETQYF.

The table lists this clonotype with a few counts. The chain links TRBV7-2 to TRBJ1-1; TRBD1 agrees at 8 bases. The CDR3 has 18 residues. Germline CDR1 is SGHTA and CDR2 is FQGNSA. V was pared by 5 bases and J by 2 bases, with 16 bases of the junction left unmatched. CDR3 bases: TGTGCCAGCAGCCATTTAGCTGCGCCGACAGGGGACAACACTGAAGCTTTCTTT. Protein sequence: CASSHLAAPTGDNTEAFF.

This clonotype was counted at least ten times. This sequence joins TRBV27 and TRBJ2-7; possibly TRBD2 for D (5 bases). Germline V gene sequence: CDR1 MNHEY, CDR2 SMNVEV (reference sequence). The V end lost 6 bases, the J end lost 6 bases, and 15 bases lay between the germline ends. This CDR3 contains 13 residues. This CDR3 reads CASRQDGGLEQYF. The CDR3 DNA sequence: TGTGCCAGCAGGCAGGACGGAGGACTCGAGCAGTACTTC.

This chain links TRBV6-1 with TRBJ2-1; perhaps TRBD2 as D (5 bases). Germline CDR1 reads MNHNS; CDR2 reads SASEGT. The CDR3 spans 16 residues. The V and J ends lost 5 bases and 7 bases respectively, with 21 bases between them. The CDR3 DNA reads TGTGCCAGCAGTAACACTTCTCGGACTGGAATGAATGAGCAGTTCTTC. This gives the protein CASSNTSRTGMNEQFF.

This clonotype was detected a few times. The rearrangement uses TRBV6-9 and TRBJ1-5, with 8 bases identical to TRBD1. CDR3 size: 15 residues. CDR1 MNHGY and CDR2 SVAAGI come from the germline V gene. V was clipped by 3 bases and J by 4 bases; unmatched bases: 5. In DNA form, the CDR3 reads TGTGCCAGCAGTTACGGGAGACAGGGGAATCAGCCCCAGCATTTT. It translates to CASSYGRQGNQPQHF.

In this sample, this clonotype turned up many times. The genes are TRBV28 and TRBJ2-7; TRBD2 matches 11 bases. Trimming took 5 bases from V and 3 from J; bases not matched to a gene: 9. From germline, CDR1 is MDHEN and CDR2 SYDVKM. CDR3 length: 16 amino acids. CDR3 DNA sequence: TGTGCCAGCAGTCTAAGTACTAGCGGGAGCCTCTACGAGCAGTACTTC. It yields the protein CASSLSTSGSLYEQYF.

In this sample, this clonotype turned up many times. The chain uses TRBV2 and TRBJ2-3; 10 bases match TRBD2. The CDR3 is made up of 14 amino acids. The V and J ends lost 6 bases and 2 bases, in that order; junction bases with no gene match: 2. CDR1 and CDR2 (germline): SNHLY, FYNNEI. CDR3 sequence: CASRGLANTDTQYF. CDR3 coding DNA: TGTGCCAGCAGGGGACTAGCGAACACAGATACGCAGTATTTT.

This clonotype was detected many times. The chain is built from TRBV12-3 or TRBV12-4 and TRBJ2-7; unclear D gene. CDR3 length: 15 amino acids. V was pared by 0 bases and J by 4 bases, with 13 bases between. DNA for the CDR3: TGTGCCAGCAGTTTAGCAGGTGGCAGTCCGTACGAGCAGTACTTC. As protein: CASSLAGGSPYEQYF.